The 19 T cell receptor delta chains below all came from one sample that was sequenced in a study of delta chains in infants with herpesvirus infections. Gamma-chain- and delta-chain-specific primers converted PBMC RNA into TCR cDNA. TCRdb re-processed the RT-PCR reads using CATT. The sample includes under 900 delta-chain clones, roughly 29% of them seen just once. Sequences were derived from peripheral blood, sampled at time point 2 of longitudinal follow-up. The receptors derive from a human donor who was a Ugandan infant, either HIV-exposed or HIV-unexposed (not recorded which).

By share, this clone ranks as large (0.1 to 1%). The rearrangement uses TRDV1 and TRDJ1; TRDD3 agrees at 12 bases. Trimming at V came to 0 bases and at J to 2 bases, leaving 10 bases not matched to a gene. Germline V gene data show CDR1 as TSWWSYY and CDR2 as QGS. This CDR3 has 19 amino acids. The CDR3 sequence: CALGELARPWGIRTDKLIF. For the CDR3, the DNA is TGTGCTCTTGGGGAACTAGCACGTCCCTGGGGGATACGTACCGATAAACTCATCTTT.

Judged by abundance, this clone is large. The chain recombines TRDV3 with TRDJ1, with D possibly TRDD3 on 6 matching bases. Germline V gene lookup returns CDR1 TVYSNPD and CDR2 GDNSRS (reference sequence). The CDR3 has 28 residues. V lost 2 bases and J lost 5, with 60 bases in between. CDR3 DNA: TGTGCCTTTGTCCGCTACTACCAAAGCAAATGGGGGGTAAACTTCAAGAGCCTGCTTGTGGATCTGCAGGATAAACTCATCTTT. Translation: CAFVRYYQSKWGVNFKSLLVDLQDKLIF.

This clone ranks as large. This chain uses TRAV38-2/DV8 with TRDJ1, with a tentative D call TRDD3 (6 bases). The CDR3 is 20 amino acids. V lost 2 bases and J lost 0, with 26 bases in between. Per germline, CDR1 TSESDYY and CDR2 QEAYKQQN. The CDR3 reads CAYRSPFSTGPSWYTDKLIF. In DNA, the CDR3 is TGTGCTTATAGGAGTCCCTTTAGTACTGGGCCAAGCTGGTACACCGATAAACTCATCTTT.

By sample share, this clone is large. The DNA of the CDR3 is TGTGCTCTTGGGTTCCCCGGCCTTCCTGCCTACTGGATTAGTTCGTACACCGATAAACTCATCTTT. Its translation: CALGFPGLPAYWISSYTDKLIF. The chain combines TRDV1 with TRDJ1, with 7 positions matching TRDD2. The CDR3 totals 22 residues. Per germline, CDR1 TSWWSYY and CDR2 QGS. V was pared by 5 bases and J by 0 bases, with 27 bases of the junction left unmatched.

This clone qualifies as large. This chain links TRDV1 with TRDJ1; TRDD3 aligns across 11 bases. CDR3 length: 19 amino acids. V shed 1 base and J 6 bases; nucleotides not matched to a gene: 16. Germline V gene data show CDR1 as TSWWSYY and CDR2 as QGS. The CDR3 DNA follows: TGTGCTCTTGGGGAACATACCTTCTGGGGGATACTCCCCGCGAATAAACTCATCTTT. This gives the protein CALGEHTFWGILPANKLIF.

The V call is TRDV1, the J call TRDJ1, with D maybe TRDD3 (5 bases). V lost 2 bases and J 2 bases, leaving 30 bases between the germline ends. The CDR3 is 21 residues long. Germline V lookup: CDR1 TSWWSYY, CDR2 QGS. The CDR3 DNA is TGTGCTCTTGGGGAAGGGACCCCCCTCTGGTGGGGAACTAAGGGAACCGATAAACTCATCTTT. This encodes CALGEGTPLWWGTKGTDKLIF.

Comment on this clone: A much more abundant neighbour one base away suggests this may be a read error. The gene calls are TRDV1 and TRDJ1, with D hard to call. Trimming removed 1 base from V and 3 bases from J, with 30 bases in between. The V gene's germline CDR1 is TSWWSYY and CDR2 QGS. The CDR3 runs 21 residues. The CDR3 sequence: CALGEHPEAILGYCLSDKLIF. The CDR3 nucleotides read TGTGCTCTTGGGGAACACCCCGAGGCCATACTCGGTTACTGTTTGTCCGATAAACTCATCTTT.

This clone is categorized as medium-sized. The chain has TRDV1 and TRDJ1; D might be TRDD3 (10 bases). V dropped 0 bases and J dropped 0 bases, with 41 bases sitting between them. CDR3 size: 26 residues. CDR1 is TSWWSYY, CDR2 QGS, per germline. The CDR3 protein is CALGELKGLPTGDVGDTPGYTDKLIF. CDR3 nucleotides: TGTGCTCTTGGGGAACTAAAAGGCCTTCCTACGGGGGACGTGGGGGATACTCCGGGGTACACCGATAAACTCATCTTT.

In its sample, this clone ranks as medium-sized. The V and J genes are TRDV1 and TRDJ1; D perhaps matches TRDD2 (6 bases). The CDR3 is 19 residues long. Germline V lookup: CDR1 TSWWSYY, CDR2 QGS. V lost 1 base and J 1 base, leaving 22 bases between the germline ends. In nucleotides, the CDR3 is TGTGCTCTTGGGGAACATAGAGGGTCCTCCTACAGCGGCACCGATAAACTCATCTTT. Its translation is CALGEHRGSSYSGTDKLIF.

On this clone itself: This may be a read error: a much more frequent sequence differs by one nucleotide. This sample also contains other DNA sequences that code for the same CDR3. The rearrangement links TRDV1 to TRDJ4; possible D gene TRDD2, 8 bases. The CDR3 has 20 residues. Per germline, CDR1 TSWWSYY and CDR2 QGS. CDR3 coding DNA: TGTGCTCTTGGGGAACTAAGCCAGCTTCCTACGGTGATGGGGGACAGACCACTGATCTTT. Amino acids: CALGELSQLPTVMGDRPLIF.

This clone is large within its sample. The chain combines TRDV1 with TRDJ1, with D perhaps matching TRDD2 or TRDD3 (5 bases each). Germline V gene lookup returns CDR1 TSWWSYY and CDR2 QGS. This CDR3 is built from 18 residues. Trimming left V 1 base short and J 7 bases short, with 25 bases between. The CDR3 region has the DNA TGTGCTCTTGGGGAACCTTCCGGGGTATCTGGGTCCTGCCTTAAACTCATCTTT. Its translation: CALGEPSGVSGSCLKLIF.

Concerning this clone: A far larger clone is one base from this, pointing to a likely read error. V gene TRDV1 combines with J gene TRDJ1, with 9 bases that match TRDD2. The CDR3 runs to 23 residues. Germline V gives CDR1 TSWWSYY, CDR2 QGS. The CDR3 nucleotides are TGTGCTCTTGGGGAAGACCCCCCTTCCTACATCTGGGGGTTCACTTCCACGGCCGAGAAACTCATCTTT. This codes for CALGEDPPSYIWGFTSTAEKLIF.

By sample share, this clone is large (0.1 to 1%). V gene TRDV1 combines with J gene TRDJ1; 10 bases map to TRDD3. V lost 3 bases, J lost 6 bases, and 34 bases stayed unmatched. CDR1 TSWWSYY and CDR2 QGS come from the germline V gene. The CDR3 contains 24 residues. CDR3 sequence reads: CALGELSPLLLGDKGLLTSNKLIF. The DNA of the CDR3 is TGTGCTCTTGGGGAGCTTTCCCCCCTCCTCCTGGGGGATAAAGGACTGCTCACCTCCAATAAACTCATCTTT.

This clone was detected only a few times. The chain combines TRDV1 with TRDJ1, with D possibly called TRDD2 or TRDD3 (6 bases each). Germline loops: CDR1 TSWWSYY, CDR2 QGS. The ends were cut back, 0 bases at V and 0 bases at J, with 38 bases in the middle. The CDR3 spans 25 residues. The CDR3 loop reads CALGELPPHDGGGERTFPYTDKLIF. CDR3 DNA: TGTGCTCTTGGGGAACTCCCCCCGCATGACGGAGGGGGGGAGAGGACCTTCCCGTACACCGATAAACTCATCTTT.

Points on this clone: A clone one base away is much larger, so this may be a read error. V usage is TRDV1 and J usage is TRDJ1, with D unresolved. The germline V gene has CDR1 TSWWSYY and CDR2 QGS. The CDR3 spans 19 residues. The germline V and J ends were trimmed by 1 base and 2 bases, with 23 bases remaining between them. The chain's CDR3 is CALGERPEYLAERTDKLIF. In nucleotides, the CDR3 is TGTGCTCTTGGGGAACGACCCGAATACCTGGCGGAGCGTACCGATAAACTCATCTTT.

The J gene is TRDJ1, the V gene TRDV1; 9 bases line up with TRDD3. The length of the CDR3 is 19 residues. Germline CDR1 TSWWSYY, CDR2 QGS. V shed 6 bases, J shed 1 base, and the junction held 18 bases outside the gene matches. CDR3 in amino acids: CALGLPYSSGGILTDKLIF. The CDR3, as DNA: TGTGCTCTTGGACTCCCTTACTCTTCCGGGGGGATACTCACCGATAAACTCATCTTT.

There are a few counts of this clone. The chain joins TRDV2 to TRDJ1; 10 bases are a match to TRDD3. Germline loops: CDR1 GEAIGNYY, CDR2 EKD. Losses at the gene ends were 5 bases for V and 1 base for J; bases not matched to a gene: 21. The length of the CDR3 is 20 residues. This chain's CDR3 is CACGSRELGDTLSFTDKLIF. CDR3 DNA sequence: TGTGCCTGTGGCAGTCGGGAATTGGGGGATACCCTCTCTTTCACCGATAAACTCATCTTT.

In its sample, this clone ranks as large. The rearrangement joins TRDV3 to TRDJ1; 8 nucleotides align to TRDD3. CDR3 size: 18 residues. The germline gives CDR1 TVYSNPD, CDR2 GDNSRS (reference sequence). Trimming cost V 2 bases and J 1 base; bases outside gene matches: 18. The CDR3 spells CAFGLIHWGPGVTDKLIF. The CDR3, as DNA: TGTGCCTTTGGACTAATACACTGGGGGCCGGGTGTCACCGATAAACTCATCTTT.

To note about this clone: This may arise from a read error, as a much more abundant clone is one base away. This chain links TRAV38-2/DV8 with TRDJ1, with 9 bases identical to TRDD2. The CDR3 has 22 amino acids. Germline V lookup: CDR1 TSESDYY, CDR2 QEAYKQQN. The trim removed 1 base at V and 1 base at J, leaving 23 bases unmatched. In DNA form, the CDR3 reads TGTGCTTATAGGAGCCCTTCCTTCCTACGGTACTTGGGGTTATCCCCCACCGATAAACTCATCTTT. This codes for CAYRSPSFLRYLGLSPTDKLIF.